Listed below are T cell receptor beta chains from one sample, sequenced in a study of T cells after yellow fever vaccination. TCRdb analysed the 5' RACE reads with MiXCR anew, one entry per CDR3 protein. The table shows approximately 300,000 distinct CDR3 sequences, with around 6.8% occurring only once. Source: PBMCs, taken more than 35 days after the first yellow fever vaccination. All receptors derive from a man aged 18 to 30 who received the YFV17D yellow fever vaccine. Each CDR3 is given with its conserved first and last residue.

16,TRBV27,CASSLTPGLAVHEQFF
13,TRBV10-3,CAIDSIHLGEQYF
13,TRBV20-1,CSAKAGPLFAQYF
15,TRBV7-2,CASSLYVDYQETQYF
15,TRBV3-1,CASSLGDSTGNTIYF
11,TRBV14,CASSQYYEQYF
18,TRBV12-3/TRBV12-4,CASSFWASGGLSQETQYF
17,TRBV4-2,CASSQVGTVATNEKLFF
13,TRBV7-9,CASSSNTYTEAFF
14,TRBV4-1,CASSQAGGLDTQYF
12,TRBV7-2,CASSPYTDTQYF
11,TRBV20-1,CSARASSTQYF
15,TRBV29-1,CSVPGLAGGGETQYF
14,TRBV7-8,CASSPRLAINEQFF
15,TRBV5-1,CASTEGGGMNTEAFF
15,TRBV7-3,CASSPGDGPLDTQYF
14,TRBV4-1,CASSAPDRAYGYTF
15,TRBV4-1,CASYQDLGFHTEAFF
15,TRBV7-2,CASSPMEGAWETQYF
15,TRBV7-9,CATTHAQGFSSGYTF
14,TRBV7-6,CASSAGAPNEKLFF
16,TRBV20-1,CSARDLTSGGQETQYF
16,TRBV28,CASTPQGGFGTDTQYF
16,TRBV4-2,CASSQEFEQGGSPLHF
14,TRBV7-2,CASSSSRASNEQFF
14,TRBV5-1,CASSTPGTSTPLHF
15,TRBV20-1,CSAIHLAGNSYEQYF
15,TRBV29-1,CSVGAPGAGTGELFF
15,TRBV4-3,CASSQDWGGDRAQYF
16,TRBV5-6,CASSPTTDRRQYEQYF
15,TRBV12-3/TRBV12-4,CASSPDTVGADTQYF
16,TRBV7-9,CASSLAYHTRGNEQFF
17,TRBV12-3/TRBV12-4,CASSPILRGGARDTQYF
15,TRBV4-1,CASSPSPGFNGELFF
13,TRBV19,CASSLQGVYEQYF
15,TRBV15,CATSRDIGGYATQYF
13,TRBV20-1,CSARHGAEKAAFF
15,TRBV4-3,CASSQDVGYQETQYF
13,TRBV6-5,CASSYRAPETQYF
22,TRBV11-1,CASSLAPWELADEPNSYNEQFF
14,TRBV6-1,CASSASGGYNEQFF
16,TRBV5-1,CASSLEATSGSYEQYF
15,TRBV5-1,CASSLNRGADTEAFF
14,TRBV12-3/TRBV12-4,CASSFGTNAYEQYF
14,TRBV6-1,CASSWAGDLREQYF
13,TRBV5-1,CASSFYGADTQYF